These 21 T cell receptor beta chains share one sample of origin, sequenced in a study of metastatic and nonmetastatic thyroid tumors. Thyroid surgery was preceded by no treatment in any patient. TCRdb reanalyzed the PCR reads via MiXCR. This sample carries over 15,000 clones, under 25% of them seen once, and the ten largest clones take about 17%. The material sequenced was tumor tissue. Source of these receptors: a female donor with papillary thyroid cancer or a benign thyroid nodule (not recorded which). Some clones in this sample may be carry-over from other donors' samples.

By sample share, this clone is large. The chain joins TRBV18 to TRBJ1-2; no clear D gene. V lost 3 bases and J lost 6, with 5 bases in between. CDR1 and CDR2 from the germline V gene are KGHSH and LQKENI. This CDR3 is built from 11 residues. CDR3 bases: TGTGCCAGCTCACCCCGGAATGGCTACACCTTC. As protein: CASSPRNGYTF.

There are a few counts of this clone. J is TRBJ1-6 and V is TRBV6-1; D not resolved. The CDR3 sequence is 17 residues long. V lost 1 base to trimming and J lost 0 bases, with 10 bases between them. Germline V gene data show CDR1 as MNHNS and CDR2 as SASEGT. The CDR3 region has the DNA TGTGCCAGCAGTGAAGGGGCCGCAAACTCCTATAATTCACCCCTCCACTTT. Protein: CASSEGAANSYNSPLHF.

This clone was seen at least ten times. This could be a read error, since a much larger clone is one nucleotide away. V and J are TRBV6-1 and TRBJ2-1, with 7 bases matching TRBD1. This CDR3 contains 13 residues. Germline V gene sequence: CDR1 MNHNS, CDR2 SASEGT. The CDR3 nucleotides are TGTGCCAGCACCGGGACAGCCTACGATGAGCAGTTCTTC. It translates to CASTGTAYDEQFF.

This clone was observed at least ten times. The chain uses TRBV7-2 and TRBJ2-5, with 9 bases aligning to TRBD2. This CDR3 contains 13 residues. The V gene end was trimmed by 7 bases and the J gene end by 2 bases; junction bases not matched to a gene: 2. Looked up from germline, CDR1 is SGHTA and CDR2 is FQGNSA. CDR3 nucleotide sequence: TGTGCCAGCAAGCTAGCGGGACAAGAGACCCAGTACTTC. Translated, it gives CASKLAGQETQYF. Complete variable domain (other parts from reference TRBV7-2 and TRBJ2-5): GAGVSQSPSNKVTEKGKDVELRCDPISGHTALYWYRQSLGQGLEFLIYFQGNSAPDKSGLPSDRFSAERTGGSVSTLTIQRTQQEDSAVYLCASKLAGQETQYFGPGTRLLVL.

This clone was picked up a small number of times. The chain carries TRBV28 and TRBJ2-7, with a weak D call TRBD1 (6 bases). From germline, CDR1 is MDHEN and CDR2 SYDVKM. This CDR3 spans 14 amino acids. Trimming removed 5 bases at V and 2 bases at J, with 13 bases between. Here the CDR3 reads CASSLGDRTYEQYF. For the CDR3, the DNA is TGTGCCAGCAGTCTGGGAGACAGGACCTACGAGCAGTACTTC. The full variable domain, with the rest looked up from reference TRBV28 and TRBJ2-7, is DVKVTQSSRYLVKRTGEKVFLECVQDMDHENMFWYRQDPGLGLRLIYFSYDVKMKEKGDIPEGYSVSREKKERFSLILESASTNQTSMYLCASSLGDRTYEQYFGPGTRLTVT.

The J gene is TRBJ2-3, the V gene TRBV6-4; 9 bases map to TRBD2. Losses at the gene ends were 3 bases for V and 3 bases for J; bases not matched to a gene: 4. Germline CDR1 is MRHNA and CDR2 is SNTAGT. The CDR3 contains 15 residues. The CDR3 nucleotides read TGTGCCAGCAGTGAATTAGCGGGGGCAACAGATACGCAGTATTTT. Translating gives CASSELAGATDTQYF.

This clone was picked up many times. The gene calls are TRBV20-1 and TRBJ1-6; D remains ambiguous. CDR3 length: 14 residues. V dropped 3 bases and J dropped 5 bases, with 11 bases sitting between them. CDR1 DFQATT and CDR2 SNEGSKA come from the germline V gene (reference sequence). In nucleotides, the CDR3 is TGCAGTGCTAGGGCGGGGTATAATAATTCACCCCTCCACTTT. This sequence encodes CSARAGYNNSPLHF.

The chain joins TRBV18 to TRBJ2-2; the match to TRBD1 covers 8 bases. The germline gives CDR1 KGHSH, CDR2 LQKENI. The CDR3 loop spans 13 amino acids. V trimming: 1 base; J trimming: 13 bases; junction bases outside the gene matches: 5. Here the CDR3 reads CASSPRGQGSLFF. For the CDR3, the DNA is TGTGCCAGCTCACCACGAGGACAGGGATCGCTGTTTTTT.

This clone was seen ten or more times. The chain is built from TRBV5-6 and TRBJ2-5, with D maybe TRBD1 (5 bases). Trimming took off 0 bases at V and 5 bases at J, with 8 bases between the two ends. CDR3 length equals 13 residues. From germline, CDR1 is SGHDT and CDR2 YYEEEE. The CDR3 nucleotides read TGTGCCAGCAGCTTGGTGTCAGGGGAGACCCAGTACTTC. Its translation: CASSLVSGETQYF.

This clone has only one observation. This chain joins TRBV5-6 and TRBJ2-1, with a possible D match to TRBD2 (6 bases). The length of the CDR3 is 15 residues. V was shortened by 0 bases and J by 10 bases, with 17 bases between the two germline ends. The germline CDR1 and CDR2 sequences are SGHDT and YYEEEE. CDR3 DNA: TGTGCCAGCAGCTTGGACGGACTACCCGTGAGGGAGCAGTTCTTC. Translating it yields CASSLDGLPVREQFF.

This clone was observed at least ten times. This may be a read error, as it is one base from a much larger clone. The rearrangement links TRBV5-5 to TRBJ2-7; the D gene is possibly TRBD2 (6 bases). Germline CDR1 reads SGHKS; CDR2 reads YYEKEE (reference sequence). This CDR3 has 15 amino acids. This CDR3 is CASILEGRSSYEQYF. In nucleotides, the CDR3 is TGTGCCAGCATCTTGGAGGGGCGGAGCTCCTACGAGCAGTACTTC.

Ten or more counts support this clone. The gene calls are TRBV20-1 and TRBJ2-3; D is possibly TRBD1 (5 bases). Trimming took 3 bases from V and 4 from J, leaving 5 bases between them. The CDR3 totals 11 residues. Germline-derived CDR1 and CDR2 are DFQATT and SNEGSKA (reference sequence). CDR3 protein: CSARGPDTQYF. The CDR3 DNA is TGCAGTGCTAGGGGGCCAGATACGCAGTATTTT.

There are many counts of this clone. V is TRBV12-3 or TRBV12-4 and J is TRBJ1-1; D is uncertain. The length of the CDR3 is 14 residues. V dropped 4 bases and J dropped 1 base, with 10 bases sitting between them. DNA for the CDR3: TGTGCCAGCAGTTGGCACAGAGAGAACACTGAAGCTTTCTTT. Protein sequence: CASSWHRENTEAFF.

This clone was counted many times. The chain has TRBV6-2 or TRBV6-3 and TRBJ2-3; 10 nucleotides match TRBD2. Germline lookup yields CDR1 MNHEY and CDR2 SVGEGT. CDR3 length: 15 residues. V was clipped by 7 bases and J by 7 bases; unmatched bases: 11. This CDR3 is CASTSLAGGPYTQYF. CDR3 sequence (DNA): TGTGCCAGCACATCCTTAGCGGGAGGACCGTATACGCAGTATTTT.

A single count supports this clone. V usage is TRBV30 and J usage is TRBJ1-4; unclear D gene. This CDR3 has 15 amino acids. Germline CDR1 and CDR2: GTSNPN and SVGIG (reference sequence). V was trimmed by 2 bases and J by 0 bases, leaving 10 bases between them. The CDR3 DNA sequence: TGTGCCTGGAGTCATTGGCTGACAACTAATGAAAAACTGTTTTTT. It encodes CAWSHWLTTNEKLFF.

The sample holds many counts of this clone. This chain links TRBV29-1 with TRBJ2-7, with a weak D call TRBD2 (6 bases). The V and J ends lost 5 bases and 3 bases respectively, with 17 bases between them. The V gene's germline CDR1 is SQVTM and CDR2 ANQGSEA. The CDR3 contains 14 residues. Here the CDR3 reads CSVTDGTLNYEQYF. The CDR3, as DNA: TGCAGCGTTACCGACGGGACTCTAAACTACGAGCAGTACTTC.

This clone was counted between two and nine times. This chain joins TRBV6-1 and TRBJ2-7, with D unresolved. The CDR3 extends over 12 amino acids. Trimming shortened V by 4 bases and J by 0 bases, and 4 bases separated the two germline ends. Germline V gene lookup returns CDR1 MNHNS and CDR2 SASEGT. CDR3 sequence (DNA): TGTGCCAGCAGTGTGGACTCCTACGAGCAGTACTTC. This encodes CASSVDSYEQYF.

The chain uses TRBV6-1 and TRBJ2-2; 12 bases map to TRBD1. The germline CDR1 and CDR2 sequences are MNHNS and SASEGT. The CDR3 consists of 20 residues. The V and J ends lost 4 bases and 6 bases, in that order; junction bases with no gene match: 18. CDR3 sequence (DNA): TGTGCCAGCAGTGCCGGGACAGGGGGCTCACAGTCTCCGAGTGCCGGGGAGCTGTTTTTT. Protein sequence: CASSAGTGGSQSPSAGELFF.

The chain is built from TRBV30 and TRBJ2-7; D call uncertain. The germline V and J ends were trimmed by 2 bases and 5 bases, with 10 bases remaining between them. The germline V gene encodes CDR1 GTSNPN and CDR2 SVGIG (reference sequence). CDR3 length equals 12 residues. The CDR3, as DNA: TGTGCCTGGAGTACCGAGCTGAACGAGCAGTACTTC. Translation gives CAWSTELNEQYF.

Many counts were recorded for this clone. This chain uses TRBV20-1 with TRBJ2-1; the match to TRBD2 covers 9 bases. Looked up from germline, CDR1 is DFQATT and CDR2 is SNEGSKA (reference sequence). The CDR3 runs 14 residues. Trimming took 0 bases from V and 4 from J; bases not matched to a gene: 1. The CDR3 region has the DNA TGCAGTGCTAGAGAGCGGGAGGGTTACAATGAGCAGTTCTTC. Its translation: CSAREREGYNEQFF.

The table lists this clone with many counts. The CDR3 here is CASSHRSRNEQFF. The CDR3 nucleotides read TGTGCCAGCAGCCACAGGTCGAGGAATGAGCAGTTCTTC. V and J are TRBV5-8 and TRBJ2-1; possible D gene TRBD1, 5 bases. With 4 bases removed from V and 7 bases from J, the gap between germline ends came to 12 bases. Germline CDR1 SGHTS, CDR2 YDEGEE. This CDR3 has 13 amino acids.